These 26 T cell receptor beta chains were all obtained from the same sample, sequenced in a study of blood T cell repertoires in COVID-19. The repertoire was sequenced with immunoSEQ multiplex PCR; TCRdb's copy has only in-frame clones and lacks some. The sample includes roughly 290,000 clones, around nine tenths of them seen just once. Sequenced: PBMCs or T cells enriched from blood (not recorded which). All receptors derive from a woman aged 40 to 50 who had recovered from COVID-19.

V is TRBV5-1 and J is TRBJ2-1, with a weak D call TRBD2 (6 bases). Trimming left V 2 bases short and J 5 bases short, with 14 bases between. This CDR3 contains 15 residues. The V gene's germline CDR1 is SGHRS and CDR2 YFSETQ. DNA for the CDR3: TGCGCCAGCAGCTTTGGGTTTTTAGCGGACAATGAGCAGTTCTTC. Amino acid sequence: CASSFGFLADNEQFF.

The rearrangement joins TRBV19 to TRBJ2-2, with 9 bases that match TRBD2. The trim removed 7 bases at V and 6 bases at J, leaving 9 bases unmatched. The CDR3 is made up of 15 amino acids. Looked up from germline, CDR1 is LNHDA and CDR2 is SQIVND (reference sequence). The CDR3 DNA is TGTGCCAGTATCAGGACTAGCGCTATGTCCGGGGAGCTGTTTTTT. Translating gives CASIRTSAMSGELFF.

The chain combines TRBV5-6 with TRBJ2-2; 7 positions agree with TRBD1. V was pared by 1 base and J by 17 bases, with 17 bases of the junction left unmatched. The CDR3 consists of 15 residues. CDR1 and CDR2 (germline): SGHDT, YYEEEE. This CDR3 reads CASSLTGVFVGSHFF. The DNA of the CDR3 is TGTGCCAGCAGCTTGACAGGGGTTTTCGTGGGGAGTCACTTTTTT.

The rearrangement links TRBV7-2 to TRBJ1-2; D gene uncertain. Per germline, CDR1 SGHTA and CDR2 FQGNSA. CDR3 length: 15 residues. V lost 1 base, J lost 7 bases, and 16 bases lay in between. CDR3 loop: CASSLEDAGGVGYTF. The CDR3 nucleotides are TGTGCCAGCAGCTTAGAGGACGCCGGCGGGGTTGGCTACACCTTC.

The rearrangement uses TRBV10-3 and TRBJ1-2; TRBD1 agrees at 8 bases. Germline V CDR1 and CDR2: ENHRY, SYGVKD. J gave up 5 bases and V 10 bases, and 6 bases lay outside the gene matches. CDR3 size: 12 residues. CDR3 in DNA: TGTGCCACCGGACAGGGCACGTATGGCTACACCTTC. Translation gives CATGQGTYGYTF.

The gene calls are TRBV7-2 and TRBJ1-2; 9 bases match TRBD1. After removal of 3 bases from V and 4 bases from J, the junction contained 6 bases not matched to a gene. This CDR3 has 15 amino acids. From germline, CDR1 is SGHTA and CDR2 FQGNSA. The CDR3 loop is CASSLDRGGLYGYTF. DNA for the CDR3: TGTGCCAGCAGCTTGGACAGGGGCGGCCTCTATGGCTACACCTTC.

The V gene is TRBV5-5, the J gene TRBJ2-7; 7 bases fit TRBD2. The CDR3 consists of 16 residues. The germline CDR1 and CDR2 sequences are SGHKS and YYEKEE (reference sequence). With V trimmed by 1 base and J by 4 bases, 11 bases remained unmatched. For the CDR3, the DNA is TGTGCCAGCAGCTTGTCAGTTGCGGGAGTAGATTACGAGCAGTACTTC. Translating it yields CASSLSVAGVDYEQYF. The complete variable domain, with remaining parts taken from reference TRBV5-5 and TRBJ2-7, reads DAGVTQSPTHLIKTRGQQVTLRCSPISGHKSVSWYQQVLGQGPQFIFQYYEKEERGRGNFPDRFSARQFPNYSSELNVNALLLGDSALYLCASSLSVAGVDYEQYFGPGTRLTVT.

The V and J genes are TRBV2 and TRBJ2-6; tentative D call: TRBD2 (6 bases). Germline V gives CDR1 SNHLY, CDR2 FYNNEI. The V end was cut by 7 bases, the J end by 0 bases, with 19 bases between. The CDR3 covers 18 residues. CDR3 residues: CASTNQPRGISGANVLTF. CDR3 sequence (DNA): TGTGCCAGCACAAACCAGCCCCGGGGGATCTCTGGGGCCAACGTCCTGACTTTC.

This clone was observed a single time. The J gene is TRBJ2-7, the V gene TRBV3-1 (or the pseudogene TRBV3-2); maybe TRBD2 (6 bases). The CDR3 spans 15 residues. CDR1 and CDR2 from the germline V gene are LGHDT and YNNKEL (reference sequence). V was clipped by 3 bases and J by 2 bases, with 14 bases between them. The CDR3 nucleotides are TGTGCCAGCAGCCAGGGGAGGACTCGACCCTACGAGCAGTACTTC. Its protein product is CASSQGRTRPYEQYF.

Only a few counts were recorded for this clone. The chain uses TRBV9 and TRBJ2-7, with D maybe TRBD2 (5 bases). The germline gives CDR1 SGDLS, CDR2 YYNGEE. The CDR3 length is 13 residues. The V and J ends lost 0 bases and 9 bases respectively, with 13 bases between them. CDR3 in amino acids: CASSVVEEARQYF. CDR3 nucleotide sequence: TGTGCCAGCAGCGTAGTGGAGGAGGCCAGGCAGTACTTC.

The chain uses TRBV2 and TRBJ1-5; 7 bases fit TRBD1. CDR1 is SNHLY, CDR2 FYNNEI, per germline. The CDR3 consists of 14 residues. V shed 8 bases and J 3 bases; nucleotides not matched to a gene: 7. The CDR3 reads CASDGQDFNQPQHF. In DNA, the CDR3 is TGTGCCAGCGACGGACAGGATTTCAATCAGCCCCAGCATTTT.

The CDR3 loop reads CASSQAGSGAEAFF. For the CDR3, the DNA is TGTGCCAGCAGCCAAGCGGGCTCAGGGGCTGAAGCTTTCTTT. The V call is TRBV3-1 (or the pseudogene TRBV3-2), the J call TRBJ1-1; the D gene is possibly TRBD1 (6 bases). CDR3 length: 14 residues. Germline loops: CDR1 LGHDT, CDR2 YNNKEL (reference sequence). The V gene lost 1 base and the J gene lost 6 bases, with 12 bases spanning the gap.

The chain joins TRBV7-8 to TRBJ2-5; a possible D gene is TRBD2 (5 bases). CDR1 is SGHVS, CDR2 FQNEAQ, per germline. This CDR3 contains 15 residues. The V and J ends lost 1 base and 4 bases respectively, with 13 bases between them. For the CDR3, the DNA is TGTGCCAGCAGCTTAGGGTCCCCCCGGGGAGAGACCCAGTACTTC. Translating it yields CASSLGSPRGETQYF. The whole variable domain, remainder taken from reference TRBV7-8 and TRBJ2-5, is GAGVSQSPRYKVAKRGQDVALRCDPISGHVSLFWYQQALGQGPEFLTYFQNEAQLDKSGLPSDRFFAERPEGSVSTLKIQRTQQEDSAVYLCASSLGSPRGETQYFGPGTRLLVL.

The rearrangement uses TRBV27 and TRBJ2-7, with a possible D match to TRBD1 (6 bases). The ends were cut back, 6 bases at V and 0 bases at J, with 15 bases in the middle. The length of the CDR3 is 15 residues. Germline CDR1 is MNHEY and CDR2 is SMNVEV (reference sequence). The CDR3 DNA reads as TGTGCCAGCAGAACCTACAGGGTTGGCTCCTACGAGCAGTACTTC. Amino acid sequence: CASRTYRVGSYEQYF.

The chain uses TRBV29-1 and TRBJ1-1, with D unclear. There are 14 residues in the CDR3. In germline, CDR1 is SQVTM, CDR2 ANQGSEA. The germline V and J ends were trimmed by 4 bases and 2 bases, with 14 bases remaining between them. Here the CDR3 reads CSVAPLHINTEAFF. For the CDR3, the DNA is TGCAGCGTTGCCCCCTTACATATTAACACTGAAGCTTTCTTT.

V and J are TRBV20-1 and TRBJ1-1; D gene ambiguous. The CDR3 consists of 11 residues. CDR1 DFQATT and CDR2 SNEGSKA come from the germline V gene (reference sequence). V was pared by 8 bases and J by 1 base, with 8 bases between. The CDR3 sequence is CSSAGNTEAFF. Here the CDR3 DNA reads TGCAGTAGTGCAGGGAACACTGAAGCTTTCTTT.

The chain uses TRBV6-5 and TRBJ2-7; 10 nucleotides line up with TRBD1. The CDR3 has 13 residues. CDR1 and CDR2 (germline): MNHEY, SVGAGI. With 6 bases clipped from V and 5 bases from J, the junction kept 4 bases outside the gene matches. Here the CDR3 DNA reads TGTGCCAGCAGACGGACAGGGGGAGACGAGCAGTACTTC. It codes for CASRRTGGDEQYF.

There are a few counts of this clone. The rearrangement links TRBV24-1 to TRBJ2-2; 11 bases align to TRBD2. The CDR3 is 17 residues long. With V trimmed by 6 bases and J by 2 bases, 7 bases remained unmatched. Germline CDR1 and CDR2: KGHDR and SFDVKD. The CDR3 loop is CATSSPSGRPNTGELFF. The CDR3 region has the DNA TGTGCCACCAGTTCCCCTAGCGGGAGGCCAAACACCGGGGAGCTGTTTTTT.

This chain joins TRBV3-1 (or the pseudogene TRBV3-2) and TRBJ2-2, with TRBD2 matching 13 bases. The CDR3 loop spans 19 amino acids. Per germline, CDR1 LGHDT and CDR2 YNNKEL (reference sequence). The V and J ends lost 4 bases and 3 bases, in that order; junction bases with no gene match: 11. The CDR3 coding sequence is TGTGCCAGCAGCCGGACCGGACTAGCGGGAGTATTGGACACCGGGGAGCTGTTTTTT. This translates into CASSRTGLAGVLDTGELFF.

The chain combines TRBV15 with TRBJ1-1; the D gene is possibly TRBD1 (5 bases). Germline CDR1 and CDR2: LNHNV and YYDKDF (reference sequence). This CDR3 spans 16 amino acids. V shed 3 bases and J shed 4 bases, with 18 bases lying between them. The DNA of the CDR3 is TGTGCCACCAGCAGGCCTTACGCGGGGGGGATCACTGAAGCTTTCTTT. This encodes CATSRPYAGGITEAFF.

CDR3 nucleotides: TGTGCCAGCTCACCACCGGGGACAAGCTCTGGAAACACCATATATTTT. Its protein product is CASSPPGTSSGNTIYF. The V and J genes are TRBV18 and TRBJ1-3; TRBD1 might be the D (6 bases). Trimming stripped 0 bases from V and 0 bases from J, with 9 bases between. There are 16 residues in the CDR3. Looked up from germline, CDR1 is KGHSH and CDR2 is LQKENI.

This chain links TRBV7-9 with TRBJ2-7; perhaps TRBD1 as D (6 bases). Germline CDR1 and CDR2: SEHNR and FQNEAQ (reference sequence). The ends were cut back, 2 bases at V and 7 bases at J, with 18 bases in the middle. The CDR3 spans 15 residues. CDR3 region: CASSLSGGASWEQYF. CDR3 nucleotides: TGTGCCAGCAGCTTATCTGGGGGCGCGAGTTGGGAGCAGTACTTC.

V and J are TRBV7-2 and TRBJ1-6; TRBD1 is a possible D gene (5 bases). Trimming pared 8 bases from V and 5 bases from J, leaving 19 bases between. CDR1 and CDR2 (germline): SGHTA, FQGNSA. The CDR3 covers 16 residues. In DNA form, the CDR3 reads TGTGCCAGCTTAGGGACTGGGGATTCGGATAATTCACCCCTCCACTTT. Translated, it gives CASLGTGDSDNSPLHF.

The chain is built from TRBV5-6 and TRBJ2-7; 8 nucleotides align to TRBD1. J was trimmed by 3 bases and V by 6 bases; bases with no gene match: 5. Germline lookup yields CDR1 SGHDT and CDR2 YYEEEE. The CDR3 totals 13 residues. CDR3 loop: CASTRTGIYEQYF. CDR3 nucleotides: TGTGCCAGCACCCGGACAGGGATCTACGAGCAGTACTTC.

The chain is built from TRBV19 and TRBJ2-2; perhaps TRBD1 as D (6 bases). The CDR3 runs 15 residues. V was clipped by 7 bases and J by 0 bases, with 12 bases between them. Germline values: CDR1 LNHDA, CDR2 SQIVND (reference sequence). This chain's CDR3 is CASNTGTTNTGELFF. The DNA for the CDR3 is TGTGCCAGTAATACCGGGACAACGAACACCGGGGAGCTGTTTTTT.

V gene TRBV19 combines with J gene TRBJ1-3; no reliable D call. Looked up from germline, CDR1 is LNHDA and CDR2 is SQIVND (reference sequence). This CDR3 is 12 amino acids long. The V end lost 5 bases, the J end lost 6 bases, and 8 bases lay between the germline ends. The CDR3 DNA sequence: TGTGCCAGTAGTTGGCCTCCAAACACCATATATTTT. Translating gives CASSWPPNTIYF.